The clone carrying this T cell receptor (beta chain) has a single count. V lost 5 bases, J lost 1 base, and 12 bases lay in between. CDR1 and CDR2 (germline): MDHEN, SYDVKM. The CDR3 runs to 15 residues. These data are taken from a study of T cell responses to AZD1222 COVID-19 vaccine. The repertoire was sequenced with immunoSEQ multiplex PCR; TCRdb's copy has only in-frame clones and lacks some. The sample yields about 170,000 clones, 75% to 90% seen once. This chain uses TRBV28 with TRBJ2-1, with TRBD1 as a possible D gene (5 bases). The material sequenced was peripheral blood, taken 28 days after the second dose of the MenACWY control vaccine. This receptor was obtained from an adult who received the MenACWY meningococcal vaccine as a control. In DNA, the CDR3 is TGTGCCAGCAGTGGTAGGGGCCGGTCCTACAATGAGCAGTTCTTC. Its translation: CASSGRGRSYNEQFF.